Following are 29 T cell receptor beta chains from one sample sequenced in a study of blood T cell repertoires in COVID-19. The repertoire was sequenced with immunoSEQ multiplex PCR; TCRdb's copy has only in-frame clones and lacks some. This sample has approximately 220,000 clones, with approximately 81% found just once. The sequenced sample consisted of peripheral blood. These receptors were collected from a woman aged 80 or older with acute or convalescent COVID-19.

The V gene is TRBV7-2, the J gene TRBJ1-3; 9 positions match TRBD1. Germline V lookup: CDR1 SGHTA, CDR2 FQGNSA. CDR3 length: 15 amino acids. With V trimmed by 5 bases and J by 1 base, 3 bases remained unmatched. CDR3 protein: CASSRGTGSGNTIYF. The CDR3 nucleotides read TGTGCCAGCAGCCGTGGGACAGGGTCTGGAAACACCATATATTTT. Using reference TRBV7-2 and TRBJ1-3 for the parts outside the CDR3, the full variable domain is GAGVSQSPSNKVTEKGKDVELRCDPISGHTALYWYRQSLGQGLEFLIYFQGNSAPDKSGLPSDRFSAERTGGSVSTLTIQRTQQEDSAVYLCASSRGTGSGNTIYFGEGSWLTVV.

This clone appeared once. This chain uses TRBV30 with TRBJ1-2; D possibly corresponds to TRBD1 (6 bases). Deletions cut 3 bases from V and 7 bases from J, with 15 bases between. Germline CDR1 reads GTSNPN; CDR2 reads SVGIG (reference sequence). The length of the CDR3 is 13 residues. CDR3 in DNA: TGTGCCTGGAGCGTGAGAGGGGGTCTTGGCTACACCTTC. This encodes CAWSVRGGLGYTF.

The chain uses TRBV19 and TRBJ2-3; 9 bases fit TRBD2. With V trimmed by 3 bases and J by 5 bases, 6 bases remained unmatched. CDR3 length equals 15 residues. Germline V CDR1 and CDR2: LNHDA, SQIVND (reference sequence). The CDR3 loop reads CASSISGGRRDTQYF. CDR3 bases: TGTGCCAGTAGTATTAGCGGGGGACGAAGAGATACGCAGTATTTT.

The J gene is TRBJ1-4, the V gene TRBV7-2, with D tentatively TRBD1 (5 bases). CDR1 and CDR2 (germline): SGHTA, FQGNSA. Trimming pared 4 bases from V and 8 bases from J, leaving 14 bases between. The CDR3 consists of 14 residues. The CDR3 nucleotides read TGTGCCAGCAGCTCCGACAGTCGCTACGAAAAACTGTTTTTT. This encodes CASSSDSRYEKLFF.

The rearrangement joins TRBV2 to TRBJ1-5; D unresolved. V shed 7 bases and J shed 1 base, with 11 bases lying between them. Germline values: CDR1 SNHLY, CDR2 FYNNEI. The CDR3 consists of 14 residues. CDR3 amino acids: CASKGGSSNQPQHF. CDR3 sequence (DNA): TGTGCCAGCAAAGGAGGGAGCAGCAATCAGCCCCAGCATTTT.

The rearrangement uses TRBV9 and TRBJ2-2; a possible D gene is TRBD2 (7 bases). Per germline, CDR1 SGDLS and CDR2 YYNGEE. Trimming took off 3 bases at V and 2 bases at J, with 14 bases between the two ends. The CDR3 is 16 amino acids. CDR3 coding DNA: TGTGCCAGCAGCGCCCTGGGGGGGGCAAACACCGGGGAGCTGTTTTTT. Translating it yields CASSALGGANTGELFF.

This chain joins TRBV7-9 and TRBJ1-2; D is uncertain. V was pared by 1 base and J by 2 bases, with 20 bases between. Germline CDR1 is SEHNR and CDR2 is FQNEAQ (reference sequence). The length of the CDR3 is 18 residues. CDR3: CASSLEKVGNARNYGYTF. The CDR3 bases are TGTGCCAGCAGCTTAGAAAAGGTCGGGAACGCCCGCAACTATGGCTACACCTTC.

The chain joins TRBV19 to TRBJ1-1, with 8 bases fitting TRBD1. The ends lost 5 bases at V and 4 bases at J; junction bases unmatched: 9. Germline CDR1 LNHDA, CDR2 SQIVND (reference sequence). The CDR3 contains 15 residues. CDR3 loop: CASSLAGGTGTEAFF. Written as DNA, the CDR3 is TGTGCCAGTAGTCTGGCAGGGGGCACGGGCACTGAAGCTTTCTTT.

This rearrangement joins TRBV5-4 to TRBJ1-2; D gene unclear. CDR1 is SGHNT and CDR2 is YYREEE in the germline V gene (reference sequence). Deletions cut 0 bases from V and 3 bases from J, with 9 bases between. This CDR3 is built from 14 residues. Here the CDR3 reads CASSLGRVDYGYTF. CDR3 bases: TGTGCCAGCAGCTTGGGACGGGTAGACTATGGCTACACCTTC.

The chain links TRBV19 to TRBJ1-2, with 10 bases identical to TRBD1. The germline CDR1 and CDR2 sequences are LNHDA and SQIVND (reference sequence). The CDR3 runs to 13 residues. V gave up 6 bases and J gave up 3 bases; unmatched junction bases: 1. The CDR3 protein is CASRTGGDYGYTF. The CDR3 DNA is TGTGCCAGTAGGACAGGGGGCGACTATGGCTACACCTTC. The full variable domain, its missing parts supplied by reference TRBV19 and TRBJ1-2, is DGGITQSPKYLFRKEGQNVTLSCEQNLNHDAMYWYRQDPGQGLRLIYYSQIVNDFQKGDIAEGYSVSREKKESFPLTVTSAQKNPTAFYLCASRTGGDYGYTFGSGTRLTVV.

This rearrangement joins TRBV2 to TRBJ2-3, with D tentatively TRBD1 (5 bases). Germline V gene sequence: CDR1 SNHLY, CDR2 FYNNEI. This CDR3 comprises 15 residues. Trimming stripped 7 bases from V and 3 bases from J, with 17 bases between. DNA of the CDR3: TGTGCCAGCACCCCCCTTATTCAGGGAACAGATACGCAGTATTTT. Its protein is CASTPLIQGTDTQYF.

The chain is built from TRBV7-3 and TRBJ2-5, with 9 positions matching TRBD1. Germline CDR1 reads SGHTA; CDR2 reads FQGTGA. The CDR3 consists of 15 residues. The junction had 9 bases not matched to a gene; V was cut back by 5 bases and J by 5 bases. The CDR3 DNA sequence: TGTGCCAGCAGCCCCGGACAGGGGCGTTGGGAGACCCAGTACTTC. Translation gives CASSPGQGRWETQYF.

The chain links TRBV10-3 to TRBJ2-5; 8 nucleotides match TRBD2. The germline CDR1 and CDR2 sequences are ENHRY and SYGVKD. This CDR3 has 16 residues. With V trimmed by 0 bases and J by 4 bases, 7 bases remained unmatched. The CDR3 DNA sequence: TGTGCCATCAGTGAGTCTAGCGGGATTGGGGGAGAGACCCAGTACTTC. Protein sequence: CAISESSGIGGETQYF.

The rearrangement joins TRBV9 to TRBJ1-6; D is ambiguous. In germline, CDR1 is SGDLS, CDR2 YYNGEE. Trimming left V 0 bases short and J 10 bases short, with 8 bases between. This CDR3 region has 13 residues. CDR3: CASSVGEVSPLHF. The CDR3 DNA is TGTGCCAGCAGCGTAGGCGAGGTGTCACCCCTCCACTTT. Full variable domain (remainder filled in from reference TRBV9 and TRBJ1-6): DSGVTQTPKHLITATGQRVTLRCSPRSGDLSVYWYQQSLDQGLQFLIQYYNGEERAKGNILERFSAQQFPDLHSELNLSSLELGDSALYFCASSVGEVSPLHFGNGTRLTVT.

This chain uses TRBV5-1 with TRBJ1-2; possible D gene TRBD1, 6 bases. Germline values: CDR1 SGHRS, CDR2 YFSETQ. V was cut by 2 bases and J by 6 bases, with 17 bases left in between. This CDR3 is built from 15 residues. The CDR3 nucleotides read TGCGCCAGCAGCTTTGCTCTGGACAGTTCGAATGGCTACACCTTC. Translated: CASSFALDSSNGYTF.

The chain is built from TRBV11-2 and TRBJ1-3; 8 positions agree with TRBD1. The CDR3 extends over 15 amino acids. The junction had 6 bases not matched to a gene; V was cut back by 5 bases and J by 3 bases. Germline CDR1 SGHAT, CDR2 FQNNGV. CDR3 region: CASSQGQGVGNTIYF. The CDR3 DNA reads TGTGCCAGCAGCCAAGGACAGGGCGTTGGAAACACCATATATTTT.

The chain has TRBV2 and TRBJ1-1; a weak D match, TRBD1 (5 bases). Deletions cut 6 bases from V and 1 base from J, with 12 bases between. This CDR3 region has 14 residues. Germline loops: CDR1 SNHLY, CDR2 FYNNEI. CDR3 sequence (DNA): TGTGCCAGCAGAAGAGGAACAGGGAACACTGAAGCTTTCTTT. Amino acid sequence: CASRRGTGNTEAFF.

The rearrangement links TRBV7-9 to TRBJ2-7, with 10 bases identical to TRBD2. The germline V gene encodes CDR1 SEHNR and CDR2 FQNEAQ (reference sequence). This CDR3 spans 16 amino acids. After removal of 0 bases from V and 4 bases from J, the junction contained 6 bases not matched to a gene. In DNA form, the CDR3 reads TGTGCCAGCAGCTTAGCCTGGACTAGCGGTATGTACGAGCAGTACTTC. Its translation: CASSLAWTSGMYEQYF.

The chain joins TRBV7-2 to TRBJ1-4; the match to TRBD1 covers 8 bases. The CDR3 consists of 14 residues. The germline CDR1 and CDR2 sequences are SGHTA and FQGNSA. J gave up 6 bases and V 5 bases, and 5 bases lay outside the gene matches. Here the CDR3 reads CASSLGTGYEKLFF. CDR3 coding DNA: TGTGCCAGCAGCCTAGGGACAGGTTATGAAAAACTGTTTTTT.

The CDR3 here is CASSEASLAGATDTQYF. CDR3 bases: TGTGCCAGCAGTGAAGCGTCTCTAGCGGGGGCCACAGATACGCAGTATTTT. V is TRBV6-1 and J is TRBJ2-3, with 10 bases fitting TRBD2. Trimming took 0 bases from V and 2 from J; bases not matched to a gene: 5. This CDR3 is built from 17 residues. CDR1 and CDR2 (germline): MNHNS, SASEGT.

The V gene is TRBV6-5, the J gene TRBJ2-3; the D gene is possibly TRBD2 (5 bases). V was pared by 7 bases and J by 1 base, with 12 bases between. The CDR3 loop spans 14 amino acids. Germline V gene lookup returns CDR1 MNHEY and CDR2 SVGAGI. CDR3: CASIPGWGTDTQYF. The CDR3 DNA reads TGTGCCAGCATTCCGGGGTGGGGCACAGATACGCAGTATTTT.

The chain couples TRBV19 to TRBJ2-2; D might be TRBD1 (6 bases). There are 14 residues in the CDR3. The V end lost 4 bases, the J end lost 4 bases, and 10 bases lay between the germline ends. The germline V gene encodes CDR1 LNHDA and CDR2 SQIVND (reference sequence). The chain's CDR3 is CASSNEQGTGELFF. The CDR3 DNA reads as TGTGCCAGTAGTAATGAACAGGGCACCGGGGAGCTGTTTTTT. Full variable domain (remainder filled in from reference TRBV19 and TRBJ2-2): DGGITQSPKYLFRKEGQNVTLSCEQNLNHDAMYWYRQDPGQGLRLIYYSQIVNDFQKGDIAEGYSVSREKKESFPLTVTSAQKNPTAFYLCASSNEQGTGELFFGEGSRLTVL.

The V and J genes are TRBV11-3 and TRBJ2-3; maybe TRBD1 (6 bases). This CDR3 is 14 amino acids long. Trimming removed 5 bases at V and 0 bases at J, with 9 bases between. Looked up from germline, CDR1 is SGHNT and CDR2 is YENEEA. CDR3 nucleotide sequence: TGTGCCAGCAGCACAGGGTCTAGCACAGATACGCAGTATTTT. Protein product: CASSTGSSTDTQYF.

V is TRBV14 and J is TRBJ2-7; 9 bases line up with TRBD2. J was trimmed by 1 base and V by 4 bases; bases with no gene match: 5. The CDR3 is made up of 15 amino acids. In germline, CDR1 is SGHDN, CDR2 FVKESK. The CDR3 coding sequence is TGTGCCAGCAGCCGGGCGGGGGGGCTGTCCTACGAGCAGTACTTC. It yields the protein CASSRAGGLSYEQYF.

The rearrangement uses TRBV7-3 and TRBJ2-2, with TRBD2 matching over 7 bases. This CDR3 is built from 16 residues. Germline V gene data show CDR1 as SGHTA and CDR2 as FQGTGA. Trimming took 1 base from V and 7 from J; bases not matched to a gene: 9. Here the CDR3 DNA reads TGTGCCAGCAGCTTAAATCGGGGAGGGGCGAGCGGGGAGCTGTTTTTT. Protein: CASSLNRGGASGELFF.

The chain joins TRBV11-2 to TRBJ2-7; TRBD2 aligns across 12 bases. CDR1 and CDR2 from the germline V gene are SGHAT and FQNNGV. The CDR3 extends over 14 amino acids. V shed 5 bases and J 6 bases; nucleotides not matched to a gene: 5. CDR3 sequence (DNA): TGTGCCAGCAGCCCCATACTAGCGGGAGGCGAGCAGTACTTC. This encodes CASSPILAGGEQYF.

This chain uses TRBV7-2 with TRBJ2-1, with D uncertain. The ends were cut back, 5 bases at V and 4 bases at J, with 9 bases in the middle. CDR1 is SGHTA and CDR2 is FQGNSA in the germline V gene. CDR3 length: 13 residues. The CDR3: CASSLSAYNEQFF. Here the CDR3 DNA reads TGTGCCAGCAGCCTGAGCGCTTACAATGAGCAGTTCTTC. Looking up the rest from reference TRBV7-2 and TRBJ2-1 gives the full variable domain: GAGVSQSPSNKVTEKGKDVELRCDPISGHTALYWYRQSLGQGLEFLIYFQGNSAPDKSGLPSDRFSAERTGGSVSTLTIQRTQQEDSAVYLCASSLSAYNEQFFGPGTRLTVL.

The chain links TRBV29-1 to TRBJ2-3; 10 nucleotides align to TRBD1. V was clipped by 4 bases and J by 2 bases; unmatched bases: 3. This CDR3 comprises 14 residues. Germline CDR1 and CDR2: SQVTM and ANQGSEA. CDR3 nucleotides: TGCAGCGTTGCCGGGACAGGGGCCACAGATACGCAGTATTTT. Residues: CSVAGTGATDTQYF.

In its sample, this clone was seen once. The J gene is TRBJ1-5, the V gene TRBV10-3, with a weak D call TRBD1 (6 bases). The CDR3 runs to 14 residues. The V end lost 6 bases, the J end lost 5 bases, and 14 bases lay between the germline ends. Germline V gene data show CDR1 as ENHRY and CDR2 as SYGVKD. The CDR3 sequence: CAISEQGFDQPQHF. The CDR3 bases are TGTGCCATCAGCGAACAGGGTTTCGATCAGCCCCAGCATTTT.